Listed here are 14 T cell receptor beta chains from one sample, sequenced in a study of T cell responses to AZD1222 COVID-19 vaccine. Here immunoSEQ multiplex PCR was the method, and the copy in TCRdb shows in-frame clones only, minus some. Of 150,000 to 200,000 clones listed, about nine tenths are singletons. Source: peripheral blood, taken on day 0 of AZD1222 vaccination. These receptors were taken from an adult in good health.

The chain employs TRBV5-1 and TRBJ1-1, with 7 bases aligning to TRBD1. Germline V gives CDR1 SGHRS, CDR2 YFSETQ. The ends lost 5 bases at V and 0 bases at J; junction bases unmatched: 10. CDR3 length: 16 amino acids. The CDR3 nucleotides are TGCGCCAGCAGGAAAACATCGGGACAGATGAACACTGAAGCTTTCTTT. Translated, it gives CASRKTSGQMNTEAFF.

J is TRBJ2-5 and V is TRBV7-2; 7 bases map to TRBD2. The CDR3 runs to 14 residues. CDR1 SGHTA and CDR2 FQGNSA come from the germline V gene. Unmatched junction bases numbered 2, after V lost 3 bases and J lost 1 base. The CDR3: CASSFPSGQETQYF. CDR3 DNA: TGTGCCAGCAGCTTCCCTAGCGGCCAAGAGACCCAGTACTTC.

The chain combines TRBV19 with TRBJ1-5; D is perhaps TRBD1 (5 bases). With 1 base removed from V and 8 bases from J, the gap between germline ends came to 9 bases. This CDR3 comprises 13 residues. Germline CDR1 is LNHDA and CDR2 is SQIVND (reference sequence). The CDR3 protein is CASSIGRGEPQHF. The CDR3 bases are TGTGCCAGTAGTATAGGGCGGGGGGAGCCCCAGCATTTT.

This CDR3 reads CASAPTGGRGELFF. The CDR3 DNA reads as TGCGCCAGCGCCCCCACGGGGGGACGGGGGGAGCTGTTTTTT. V gene TRBV10-2 combines with J gene TRBJ2-2; 7 nucleotides agree with TRBD2. The trim removed 8 bases at V and 8 bases at J, leaving 11 bases unmatched. The CDR3 consists of 14 residues. CDR1 is WSHSY and CDR2 is SAAADI in the germline V gene.

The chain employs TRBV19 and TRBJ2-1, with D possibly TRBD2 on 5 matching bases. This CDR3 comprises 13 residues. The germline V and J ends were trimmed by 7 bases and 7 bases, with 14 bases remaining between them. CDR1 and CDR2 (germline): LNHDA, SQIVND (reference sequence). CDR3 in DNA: TGTGCCAGTAATCGCGGCGGACTGAATGAGCAGTTCTTC. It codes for CASNRGGLNEQFF. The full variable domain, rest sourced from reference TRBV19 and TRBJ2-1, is DGGITQSPKYLFRKEGQNVTLSCEQNLNHDAMYWYRQDPGQGLRLIYYSQIVNDFQKGDIAEGYSVSREKKESFPLTVTSAQKNPTAFYLCASNRGGLNEQFFGPGTRLTVL.

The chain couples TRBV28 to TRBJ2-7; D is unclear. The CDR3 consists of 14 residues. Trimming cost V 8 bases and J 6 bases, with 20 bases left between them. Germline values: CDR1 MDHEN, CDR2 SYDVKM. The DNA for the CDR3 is TGTGCCAGCCACCGGCGATCGGGTGTGATCGAGCAGTACTTC. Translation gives CASHRRSGVIEQYF.

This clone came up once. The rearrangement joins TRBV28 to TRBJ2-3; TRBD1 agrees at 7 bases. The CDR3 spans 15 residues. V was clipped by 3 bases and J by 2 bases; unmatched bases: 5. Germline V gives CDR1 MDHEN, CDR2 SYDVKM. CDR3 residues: CASSFRDRDTDTQYF. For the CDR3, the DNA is TGTGCCAGCAGTTTTAGAGACAGGGACACAGATACGCAGTATTTT.

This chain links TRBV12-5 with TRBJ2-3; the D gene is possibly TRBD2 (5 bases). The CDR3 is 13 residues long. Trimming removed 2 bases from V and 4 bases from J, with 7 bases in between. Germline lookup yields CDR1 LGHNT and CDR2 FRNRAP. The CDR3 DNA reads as TGTGCTAGTGGTTTGTGGACTCCAGATACGCAGTATTTT. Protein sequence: CASGLWTPDTQYF.

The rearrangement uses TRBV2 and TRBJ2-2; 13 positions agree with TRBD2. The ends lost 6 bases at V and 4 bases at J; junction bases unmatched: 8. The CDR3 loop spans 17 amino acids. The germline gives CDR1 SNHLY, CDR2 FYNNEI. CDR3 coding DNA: TGTGCCAGCAGGAAACTAGCGGGGGGGCTTGGCACCGGGGAGCTGTTTTTT. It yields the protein CASRKLAGGLGTGELFF.

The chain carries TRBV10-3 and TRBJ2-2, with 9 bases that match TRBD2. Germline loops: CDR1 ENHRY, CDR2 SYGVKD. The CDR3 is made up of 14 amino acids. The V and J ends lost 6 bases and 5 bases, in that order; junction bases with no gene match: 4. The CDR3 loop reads CAISLLAGTGELFF. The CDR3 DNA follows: TGTGCCATCAGCCTGCTAGCGGGAACCGGGGAGCTGTTTTTT.

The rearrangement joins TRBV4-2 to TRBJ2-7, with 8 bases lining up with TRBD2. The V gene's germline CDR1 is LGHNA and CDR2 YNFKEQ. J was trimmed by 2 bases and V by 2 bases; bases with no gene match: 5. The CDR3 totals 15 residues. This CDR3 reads CASSQRREGAYEQYF. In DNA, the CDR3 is TGTGCCAGCAGCCAACGACGGGAGGGGGCCTACGAGCAGTACTTC.

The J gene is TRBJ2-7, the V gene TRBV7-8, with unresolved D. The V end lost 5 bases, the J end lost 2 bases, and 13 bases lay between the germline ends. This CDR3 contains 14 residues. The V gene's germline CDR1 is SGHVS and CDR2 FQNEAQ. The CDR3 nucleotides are TGTGCCAGCAGCCAAACTGACGTAGCCTACGAGCAGTACTTC. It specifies CASSQTDVAYEQYF.

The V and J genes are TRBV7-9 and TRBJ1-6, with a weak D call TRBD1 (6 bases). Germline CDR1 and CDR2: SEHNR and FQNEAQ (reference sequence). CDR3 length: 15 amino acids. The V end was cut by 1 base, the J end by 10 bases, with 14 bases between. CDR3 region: CASSLGGGEISPLHF. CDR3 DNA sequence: TGTGCCAGCAGCTTAGGTGGGGGCGAAATCTCACCCCTCCACTTT.

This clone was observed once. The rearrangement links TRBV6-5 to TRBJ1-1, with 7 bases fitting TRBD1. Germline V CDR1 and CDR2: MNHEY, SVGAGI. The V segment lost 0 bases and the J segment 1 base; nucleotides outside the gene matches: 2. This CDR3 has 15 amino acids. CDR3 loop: CASSYSGQQNTEAFF. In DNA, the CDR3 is TGTGCCAGCAGTTACTCGGGACAGCAGAACACTGAAGCTTTCTTT.